These 22 T cell receptor beta chains were sequenced from one sample in a study of blood T cell repertoires in COVID-19. Profiling relied on immunoSEQ multiplex PCR, and the TCRdb table lists in-frame clones only, not all of them. The sample holds 250,000 or so clones; under 90% are singletons and the top ten take about 1.7%. The sample comprised PBMCs or T cells enriched from blood (not recorded which). Source of these receptors: a man in his forties who had recovered from COVID-19.

The genes are TRBV5-6 and TRBJ2-3, with 10 bases fitting TRBD2. The CDR3 consists of 16 residues. Germline V CDR1 and CDR2: SGHDT, YYEEEE. Trimming cost V 4 bases and J 5 bases; bases outside gene matches: 10. For the CDR3, the DNA is TGTGCCAGCAGCCACCCTAAAGCGGGGGGGTTAGATACGCAGTATTTT. This encodes CASSHPKAGGLDTQYF. Using reference TRBV5-6 and TRBJ2-3 for the parts outside the CDR3, the full variable domain is DAGVTQSPTHLIKTRGQQVTLRCSPKSGHDTVSWYQQALGQGPQFIFQYYEEEERQRGNFPDRFSGHQFPNYSSELNVNALLLGDSALYLCASSHPKAGGLDTQYFGPGTRLTVL.

The chain couples TRBV5-1 to TRBJ2-5; a weak D match, TRBD1 (5 bases). This CDR3 region has 15 residues. Germline CDR1 is SGHRS and CDR2 is YFSETQ. V was cut by 4 bases and J by 2 bases, with 15 bases left in between. This chain's CDR3 is CASSRQGSAQETQYF. CDR3 in DNA: TGCGCCAGCAGCCGTCAGGGCTCGGCGCAAGAGACCCAGTACTTC.

This chain joins TRBV12-3 or TRBV12-4 and TRBJ1-2; possible D gene TRBD1, 6 bases. With 5 bases removed from V and 7 bases from J, the gap between germline ends came to 14 bases. The CDR3 consists of 13 residues. The CDR3 region is CASSPGTRTGYTF. CDR3 coding DNA: TGTGCCAGCAGTCCCGGGACAAGAACTGGCTACACCTTC.

This clone has only a few counts. The CDR3 here is CASSYTSNYGYTF. The CDR3 bases are TGTGCCAGCAGTTACACTTCAAACTATGGCTACACCTTC. V gene TRBV6-5 combines with J gene TRBJ1-2, with D hard to call. In germline, CDR1 is MNHEY, CDR2 SVGAGI. The CDR3 is made up of 13 amino acids. V lost 2 bases and J lost 2, with 6 bases in between.

The chain uses TRBV21-1 and TRBJ2-3; the D call TRBD2 from the table was never checked on the DNA. TRBV21-1 is a pseudogene. This CDR3 spans 14 amino acids. In DNA form, the CDR3 reads TGTGCCAGCAGCAAAAAGGGTGGGACTACCTATACTGGCTTT. Its translation: CASSKKGGTTYTGF.

As for this clone: Distinct nucleotide sequences in the sample also encode this CDR3. The rearrangement joins TRBV20-1 to TRBJ2-7; possible D gene TRBD2, 5 bases. The CDR3 spans 11 residues. V lost 6 bases to trimming and J lost 3 bases, with 9 bases between them. Looked up from germline, CDR1 is DFQATT and CDR2 is SNEGSKA (reference sequence). CDR3 in DNA: TGCAGTGCCTCCCGGGGCTACGAGCAGTACTTC. Encoded protein: CSASRGYEQYF.

The gene calls are TRBV3-1 (or the pseudogene TRBV3-2) and TRBJ2-3, with D tentatively TRBD2 (5 bases). Trimming shortened V by 0 bases and J by 5 bases, and 6 bases separated the two germline ends. CDR1 is LGHDT and CDR2 is YNNKEL in the germline V gene (reference sequence). The CDR3 runs to 13 residues. CDR3 nucleotides: TGTGCCAGCAGCCAAGATCGGGGAGATACGCAGTATTTT. This codes for CASSQDRGDTQYF.

This chain connects TRBV11-1 to TRBJ2-5, with 9 bases fitting TRBD2. Trimming removed 2 bases from V and 2 bases from J; junction bases left unmatched: 6. The germline V gene encodes CDR1 SGHAT and CDR2 FQDESV (reference sequence). CDR3 length: 16 amino acids. The CDR3 nucleotides are TGTGCCAGCAGCTTAAGGCGACTAGCGGAACAAGAGACCCAGTACTTC. It is translated as CASSLRRLAEQETQYF.

This clone has a handful of counts. The chain employs TRBV9 and TRBJ1-1; possible D gene TRBD1, 6 bases. This CDR3 is 13 amino acids long. Germline V CDR1 and CDR2: SGDLS, YYNGEE. Trimming shortened V by 3 bases and J by 5 bases, and 11 bases separated the two germline ends. The CDR3 coding sequence is TGTGCCAGCAGCGGCATCAGGGGTACTGAAGCTTTCTTT. Translating gives CASSGIRGTEAFF.

The chain recombines TRBV18 with TRBJ1-4; tentative D call: TRBD1 (6 bases). The V end lost 1 base, the J end lost 0 bases, and 9 bases lay between the germline ends. The germline gives CDR1 KGHSH, CDR2 LQKENI. This CDR3 spans 16 amino acids. The CDR3 sequence is CASSPRQGTTNEKLFF. The CDR3 DNA follows: TGTGCCAGCTCACCACGGCAGGGGACAACTAATGAAAAACTGTTTTTT. The entire variable domain, with the rest obtained from reference TRBV18 and TRBJ1-4, is as follows: NAGVMQNPRHLVRRRGQEARLRCSPMKGHSHVYWYRQLPEEGLKFMVYLQKENIIDESGMPKERFSAEFPKEGPSILRIQQVVRGDSAAYFCASSPRQGTTNEKLFFGSGTQLSVL.

The rearrangement links TRBV2 to TRBJ2-1; 8 nucleotides agree with TRBD2. CDR1 is SNHLY and CDR2 is FYNNEI in the germline V gene. The CDR3 is made up of 15 amino acids. With V trimmed by 3 bases and J by 3 bases, 4 bases remained unmatched. The CDR3 protein is CASSELSGNYNEQFF. The CDR3 region has the DNA TGTGCCAGCAGTGAGCTTAGCGGGAACTACAATGAGCAGTTCTTC.

This clone appeared a single time. The chain carries TRBV6-5 and TRBJ2-2, with D perhaps TRBD1 (7 bases). Germline V gene sequence: CDR1 MNHEY, CDR2 SVGAGI. There are 14 residues in the CDR3. Between the trimmed V and J ends, which lost 6 bases and 7 bases, there was a span of 15 bases. The CDR3 is CASSFDREDGELFF. CDR3 sequence (DNA): TGTGCCAGCAGCTTCGACAGGGAGGACGGGGAGCTGTTTTTT.

The V call is TRBV10-3, the J call TRBJ2-2, with D perhaps matching TRBD1 (6 bases). Trimming pared 0 bases from V and 1 base from J, leaving 6 bases between. Germline V gene sequence: CDR1 ENHRY, CDR2 SYGVKD. CDR3 length: 15 residues. CDR3: CAISESTGNTGELFF. CDR3 nucleotide sequence: TGTGCCATCAGTGAGTCGACAGGGAACACCGGGGAGCTGTTTTTT.

The chain couples TRBV28 to TRBJ2-1; 7 bases align to TRBD1. CDR3 length equals 14 residues. Germline CDR1 is MDHEN and CDR2 is SYDVKM. The trim removed 4 bases at V and 5 bases at J, leaving 5 bases unmatched. DNA for the CDR3: TGTGCCAGCAGTTCGGGACAGCCTAACAATGAGCAGTTCTTC. Its translation: CASSSGQPNNEQFF.

V is TRBV19 and J is TRBJ2-5; the match to TRBD1 covers 9 bases. CDR1 LNHDA and CDR2 SQIVND come from the germline V gene (reference sequence). There are 15 residues in the CDR3. V shed 5 bases and J 5 bases; nucleotides not matched to a gene: 9. The CDR3 coding sequence is TGTGCCAGTAGTGATCGGACAGGGGTTCGCGAGACCCAGTACTTC. Its protein product is CASSDRTGVRETQYF.

The rearrangement joins TRBV25-1 to TRBJ2-2; the match to TRBD2 covers 9 bases. V shed 5 bases and J 4 bases; nucleotides not matched to a gene: 8. The CDR3 is 16 amino acids. Germline-derived CDR1 and CDR2 are MGHDK and SYGVNS. The CDR3, as DNA: TGTGCCAGCAGTCGTAGCGGGAGATCTCTCACCGGGGAGCTGTTTTTT. This codes for CASSRSGRSLTGELFF.

CDR3 DNA: TGTGCCAGCAGCCCTTACGGAGGGGATAATTCACCCCTCCACTTT. Translated: CASSPYGGDNSPLHF. The rearrangement uses TRBV9 and TRBJ1-6, with D possibly being TRBD1 (5 bases). V gave up 4 bases and J gave up 5 bases, with 13 bases separating them. The germline V gene has CDR1 SGDLS and CDR2 YYNGEE. The CDR3 loop spans 15 amino acids. Filled out from reference TRBV9 and TRBJ1-6, the complete variable domain reads DSGVTQTPKHLITATGQRVTLRCSPRSGDLSVYWYQQSLDQGLQFLIQYYNGEERAKGNILERFSAQQFPDLHSELNLSSLELGDSALYFCASSPYGGDNSPLHFGNGTRLTVT.

The rearrangement links TRBV7-6 to TRBJ1-4, with a weak D call TRBD1 (6 bases). This CDR3 contains 17 residues. Per the germline V gene, CDR1 is SGHVS and CDR2 is FNYEAQ. V lost 1 base and J lost 0, with 12 bases in between. The CDR3 here is CASSLGRGAATNEKLFF. CDR3 DNA sequence: TGTGCCAGCAGCTTAGGCAGGGGTGCTGCAACTAATGAAAAACTGTTTTTT.

This clone has a single count. The rearrangement uses TRBV19 and TRBJ2-7, with D perhaps matching TRBD1 (6 bases). The V and J ends lost 6 bases and 6 bases respectively, with 18 bases between them. There are 14 residues in the CDR3. CDR1 LNHDA and CDR2 SQIVND come from the germline V gene (reference sequence). DNA of the CDR3: TGTGCCAGTAGGGAACAGGGTTGGGTCGGCGAGCAGTACTTC. Translation gives CASREQGWVGEQYF.

The chain links TRBV18 to TRBJ1-5; TRBD1 aligns across 8 bases. V was clipped by 6 bases and J by 2 bases; unmatched bases: 6. The CDR3 covers 15 residues. Germline CDR1 and CDR2: KGHSH and LQKENI. CDR3 sequence: CASSTRGHGNQPQHF. Written as DNA, the CDR3 is TGTGCCAGCTCTACCAGGGGGCACGGCAATCAGCCCCAGCATTTT.

The rearrangement joins TRBV10-2 to TRBJ2-2; 9 positions agree with TRBD2. V shed 0 bases, J shed 4 bases, and the junction held 3 bases outside the gene matches. The CDR3 spans 16 residues. Germline V lookup: CDR1 WSHSY, CDR2 SAAADI. The CDR3 nucleotides are TGCGCCAGCAGTGAGTCCCGGACTAGCGTCACCGGGGAGCTGTTTTTT. This translates into CASSESRTSVTGELFF.

This clone was observed a single time. The rearrangement uses TRBV7-3 and TRBJ2-1; 14 nucleotides match TRBD2. With 5 bases clipped from V and 7 bases from J, the junction kept 10 bases outside the gene matches. Germline lookup yields CDR1 SGHTA and CDR2 FQGTGA. This CDR3 is built from 17 residues. CDR3 in amino acids: CASSPTGTSGGMNEQFF. In DNA form, the CDR3 reads TGTGCCAGCAGCCCGACCGGGACTAGCGGGGGAATGAATGAGCAGTTCTTC.